Listed here are 22 T cell receptor beta chains from one sample, sequenced in a study of T cells in Graves' hyperthyroidism and ophthalmopathy. The TCR beta CDR3 regions underwent amplification using RNA transcripts as the source. First-round RT-PCR targeting the TCR CDR3 was performed with the HTBI primer set. TCRdb re-analysed the multiplex PCR reads in MiXCR, keeping a single row per CDR3 protein. The sample contains some 320,000 distinct CDR3 sequences, 12% to 15% of which appear only once. What was sequenced was blood. All receptors derive from a middle-aged woman with Graves' ophthalmopathy.

The sample holds many counts of this clonotype. The chain employs TRBV15 and TRBJ2-7; TRBD1 might be the D (6 bases). Looked up from germline, CDR1 is LNHNV and CDR2 is YYDKDF (reference sequence). The CDR3 totals 14 residues. Trimming removed 4 bases at V and 2 bases at J, with 12 bases between. In DNA form, the CDR3 reads TGTGCCACCAGCAAACCCGACAGGCCCTACGAGCAGTACTTC. Amino acid sequence: CATSKPDRPYEQYF.

This clonotype has only a few counts. The rearrangement uses TRBV6-2 or TRBV6-3 and TRBJ2-1; TRBD2 matches at 11 bases. The CDR3 contains 17 residues. In germline, CDR1 is MNHEY, CDR2 SVGEGT. Losses at the gene ends were 7 bases for V and 4 bases for J; bases not matched to a gene: 12. In nucleotides, the CDR3 is TGTGCCAGCACGCGGGTAGCGGGAGGGCCCTGGTACAATGAGCAGTTCTTC. It yields the protein CASTRVAGGPWYNEQFF.

This clonotype showed up many times. The chain carries TRBV28 and TRBJ1-2; unclear D gene. The germline V gene encodes CDR1 MDHEN and CDR2 SYDVKM. The CDR3 has 15 residues. Trimming stripped 7 bases from V and 3 bases from J, with 18 bases between. The CDR3 region has the DNA TGTGCCAGCATTAAGGCAGCCTCGGGCTACTATGGCTACACCTTC. Translated, it gives CASIKAASGYYGYTF.

This clonotype was seen many times. One end of the junction does not line up with germline, which may come from a read error. The rearrangement links TRBV7-2 to TRBJ2-7; D not resolved. There are 12 residues in the CDR3. Per germline, CDR1 SGHTA and CDR2 FQGNSA. The CDR3 sequence: CAGSPVSNEQYF. The DNA of the CDR3 is TGTGCCGGCAGCCCGGTCAGCAACGAGCAGTACTTC.

The table lists this clonotype with a few counts. This chain uses TRBV18 with TRBJ2-3; maybe TRBD1 (8 bases). The V end lost 5 bases, the J end lost 1 base, and 16 bases lay between the germline ends. The germline CDR1 and CDR2 sequences are KGHSH and LQKENI. The CDR3 has 16 residues. The CDR3 protein is CASSLDRAGGTDTQYF. DNA for the CDR3: TGTGCCAGCTCATTGGACAGGGCGGGAGGCACAGATACGCAGTATTTT. Looking up the rest from reference TRBV18 and TRBJ2-3 gives the full variable domain: NAGVMQNPRHLVRRRGQEARLRCSPMKGHSHVYWYRQLPEEGLKFMVYLQKENIIDESGMPKERFSAEFPKEGPSILRIQQVVRGDSAAYFCASSLDRAGGTDTQYFGPGTRLTVL.

The sample holds many counts of this clonotype. The rearrangement joins TRBV20-1 to TRBJ2-5, with D possibly being TRBD1 (5 bases). This CDR3 comprises 14 residues. The V gene lost 1 base and the J gene lost 2 bases, with 11 bases spanning the gap. The germline V gene has CDR1 DFQATT and CDR2 SNEGSKA (reference sequence). DNA for the CDR3: TGCAGTGCTAGAGCTCCAGGGAAACAAGAGACCCAGTACTTC. Its translation: CSARAPGKQETQYF.

This clonotype has only a few counts. The CDR3: CSARAGQSNQPQHF. The CDR3 DNA follows: TGCAGTGCTAGAGCAGGGCAAAGCAATCAGCCCCAGCATTTT. V usage is TRBV20-1 and J usage is TRBJ1-5, with D perhaps TRBD1 (5 bases). Germline V gene lookup returns CDR1 DFQATT and CDR2 SNEGSKA (reference sequence). The ends were cut back, 1 base at V and 1 base at J, with 8 bases in the middle. This CDR3 is built from 14 residues.

This clonotype was counted at least ten times. This chain connects TRBV2 to TRBJ1-1; TRBD1 aligns across 12 bases. V was clipped by 4 bases and J by 11 bases; unmatched bases: 14. This CDR3 region has 16 residues. From germline, CDR1 is SNHLY and CDR2 FYNNEI. In DNA, the CDR3 is TGTGCCAGCAGTGTACGAGGGACAGGGGGCTCGTGGGTCGCTTTCTTT. Translating gives CASSVRGTGGSWVAFF. The complete variable domain, with remaining parts taken from reference TRBV2 and TRBJ1-1, reads EPEVTQTPSHQVTQMGQEVILRCVPISNHLYFYWYRQILGQKVEFLVSFYNNEISEKSEIFDDQFSVERPDGSNFTLKIRSTKLEDSAMYFCASSVRGTGGSWVAFFGQGTRLTVV.

This clonotype was found many times. The chain recombines TRBV6-1 with TRBJ1-5, with a tentative D call TRBD1 (5 bases). This CDR3 is 15 amino acids long. CDR1 is MNHNS, CDR2 SASEGT, per germline. V shed 1 base and J shed 3 bases, with 10 bases lying between them. The CDR3 DNA follows: TGTGCCAGCAGTGAAGTCAGTGGGGCCAATCAGCCCCAGCATTTT. Its protein product is CASSEVSGANQPQHF.

There are many counts of this clonotype. This chain links TRBV3-1 with TRBJ2-2, with 7 bases identical to TRBD2. The CDR3 runs to 14 residues. V dropped 1 base and J dropped 4; count of bases not matched to a gene: 0. The germline CDR1 and CDR2 sequences are LGHDT and YNNKEL (reference sequence). The CDR3, as DNA: TGTGCCAGCAGCCAAGCGGGAGGCACCGGGGAGCTGTTTTTT. Protein product: CASSQAGGTGELFF.

This clonotype was seen many times. The CDR3 coding sequence is TGTGCCCTCGCCACAGGGGTGGGCACTGAAGCTTTCTTT. It encodes CALATGVGTEAFF. V and J are TRBV30 and TRBJ1-1, with 7 bases matching TRBD1. V dropped 8 bases and J dropped 4; count of bases not matched to a gene: 10. The CDR3 runs 13 residues. Germline CDR1 and CDR2: GTSNPN and SVGIG (reference sequence).

In this sample, this clonotype turned up many times. The gene calls are TRBV20-1 and TRBJ2-7, with 7 bases that match TRBD1. The V gene end was trimmed by 6 bases and the J gene end by 3 bases; junction bases not matched to a gene: 5. This CDR3 has 12 amino acids. Germline V gene lookup returns CDR1 DFQATT and CDR2 SNEGSKA (reference sequence). The CDR3 here is CSATRDSYEQYF. CDR3 in DNA: TGCAGTGCAACTCGGGACAGCTACGAGCAGTACTTC.

This clonotype was observed many times. This chain uses TRBV7-9 with TRBJ2-5; no reliable D call. The ends were cut back, 5 bases at V and 5 bases at J, with 18 bases in the middle. Germline CDR1 is SEHNR and CDR2 is FQNEAQ (reference sequence). The CDR3 has 15 residues. The CDR3 sequence: CASSLGSRTRETQYF. The CDR3 DNA sequence: TGTGCCAGCAGCCTCGGATCTCGTACCCGGGAGACCCAGTACTTC. The full variable domain, its missing parts supplied by reference TRBV7-9 and TRBJ2-5, is DTGVSQNPRHKITKRGQNVTFRCDPISEHNRLYWYRQTLGQGPEFLTYFQNEAQLEKSRLLSDRFSAERPKGSFSTLEIQRTEQGDSAMYLCASSLGSRTRETQYFGPGTRLLVL.

This clonotype was detected many times. V usage is TRBV20-1 and J usage is TRBJ2-1; D remains ambiguous. In germline, CDR1 is DFQATT, CDR2 SNEGSKA (reference sequence). The CDR3 has 11 residues. The ends were cut back, 6 bases at V and 5 bases at J, with 8 bases in the middle. The CDR3 coding sequence is TGCAGTGCCCTAAATGACAATGAGCAGTTCTTC. Its translation: CSALNDNEQFF.

This chain links TRBV10-1 with TRBJ1-1, with 9 bases matching TRBD1. CDR3 length: 14 residues. V shed 8 bases and J 3 bases; nucleotides not matched to a gene: 7. Germline assignment: CDR1 WNHNN and CDR2 SYGVQD (reference sequence). As DNA, the CDR3 is TGCGCCAGCGGACACAGGGGGCGCGACACTGAAGCTTTCTTT. It codes for CASGHRGRDTEAFF.

Many counts were recorded for this clonotype. The V and J genes are TRBV12-3 or TRBV12-4 and TRBJ2-5, with 9 bases lining up with TRBD2. This CDR3 comprises 16 residues. The trim removed 7 bases at V and 3 bases at J, leaving 12 bases unmatched. CDR3 sequence reads: CASTLFAGGPKETQYF. CDR3 nucleotides: TGTGCCAGCACACTCTTCGCGGGGGGGCCCAAAGAGACCCAGTACTTC.

This clonotype appeared a single time. This chain connects TRBV9 to TRBJ1-1; TRBD1 matches at 12 bases. The CDR3 extends over 15 amino acids. Trimming cost V 5 bases and J 4 bases; bases outside gene matches: 6. Germline-derived CDR1 and CDR2 are SGDLS and YYNGEE. In DNA form, the CDR3 reads TGTGCCAGCAGAACGGTGGGACAGGGGGCCACTGAAGCTTTCTTT. This codes for CASRTVGQGATEAFF.

This clonotype was seen a few times. The chain uses TRBV28 and TRBJ1-5; the match to TRBD1 covers 9 bases. J gave up 6 bases and V 3 bases, and 3 bases lay outside the gene matches. The CDR3 is made up of 14 amino acids. Germline lookup yields CDR1 MDHEN and CDR2 SYDVKM. CDR3 region: CASSFGTGSQPQHF. The CDR3 DNA sequence: TGTGCCAGCAGTTTTGGGACAGGGAGTCAGCCCCAGCATTTT.

This clonotype was seen ten or more times. The rearrangement uses TRBV12-3 or TRBV12-4 and TRBJ2-2; TRBD1 matches 8 bases. With V trimmed by 2 bases and J by 8 bases, 4 bases remained unmatched. The CDR3 length is 14 residues. CDR3 residues: CASSLSGTGGELFF. Here the CDR3 DNA reads TGTGCCAGCAGTTTATCCGGGACAGGTGGGGAGCTGTTTTTT.

V usage is TRBV20-1 and J usage is TRBJ2-7; 7 bases fit TRBD1. Germline V gene sequence: CDR1 DFQATT, CDR2 SNEGSKA (reference sequence). This CDR3 region has 13 residues. The ends lost 7 bases at V and 3 bases at J; junction bases unmatched: 9. The CDR3 sequence: CSVADRPSYEQYF. The CDR3 DNA reads TGCAGTGTTGCGGACAGGCCGAGCTACGAGCAGTACTTC.

V is TRBV9 and J is TRBJ2-5; perhaps TRBD1 as D (6 bases). This CDR3 is built from 15 residues. V gave up 0 bases and J gave up 5 bases, with 14 bases separating them. The germline CDR1 and CDR2 sequences are SGDLS and YYNGEE. The CDR3 protein is CASSVGSGAGETQYF. In DNA, the CDR3 is TGTGCCAGCAGCGTAGGGTCAGGGGCCGGGGAGACCCAGTACTTC.

This clonotype was seen repeatedly, ten times or more. V usage is TRBV19 and J usage is TRBJ1-1; 7 bases align to TRBD1. With V trimmed by 4 bases and J by 0 bases, 20 bases remained unmatched. CDR1 and CDR2 (germline): LNHDA, SQIVND (reference sequence). The CDR3 extends over 20 amino acids. CDR3 region: CASSTFGDRFLDPMNTEAFF. The CDR3 DNA follows: TGTGCCAGTAGTACCTTCGGGGACAGATTTCTGGATCCGATGAACACTGAAGCTTTCTTT.